This T cell receptor (beta chain) originates from a study of shared clonotypes between healthy human individuals. The study enrolled healthy HIV-negative adults without recent acute infections or vaccinations as donors. The CDR3 totals 15 residues. The germline gives CDR1 SEHNR, CDR2 FQNEAQ (reference sequence). J was trimmed by 3 bases and V by 5 bases; bases with no gene match: 6. In the sorted-subset replicate PCRs, 150 to 200 ng DNA, tens of thousands of T cell genomes, was used. Produced via immunoSEQ multiplex PCR; TCRdb's table is partial and in-frame only. The sample lists about 660,000 clones, under 80% occurring once.

The sequence was obtained from a woman aged 25 to 39 in good health. The chain carries TRBV7-9 and TRBJ2-3; 9 bases agree with TRBD2. The specimen sequenced was memory CD4+ T cells sorted from blood. Indicated subset: CD45RA-negative fraction. This CDR3 is CASSLYSGRTDTQYF. CDR3 DNA sequence: TGTGCCAGCAGCCTTTATAGCGGGAGAACAGATACGCAGTATTTT.